The rows below give T cell receptor beta chains drawn from one sample of a study of cytomegalovirus exposure and HLA in healthy donors. Repertoires were generated with immunoSEQ multiplex PCR, while TCRdb's copy carries only in-frame clones and drops some. The data contain around 130,000 clones, approximately 72% of them singletons. Sequenced sample: PBMCs. The receptor set was obtained from a man between 18 and 29 years old in good health and CMV-seronegative. Both conserved end residues are part of each CDR3. D genes are given only for firm matches. The size of a clone is reported for some rows only, either as once, few or many, or as a class for expanded clones.

j_call clone_size v_call d_call cdr3_nt cdr3_aa
TRBJ2-7 NA TRBV9 NA TGTGCCAGCAGCGTAGCCCCTAGCGACGAGCAGTACTTC CASSVAPSDEQYF
TRBJ1-1 NA TRBV27 NA TGTGCCAGCAGTTTGGGGGCGGTCGCTGAAGCTTTCTTT CASSLGAVAEAFF
TRBJ2-2 once TRBV2 TRBD1 TGTGCCAGCGGGAGGGACAGGGTGAACACCGGGGAGCTGTTTTTT CASGRDRVNTGELFF
TRBJ1-2 NA TRBV5-1 NA TGCGCCAGCAGCCGCGGGACGGATCCTAACTATGGCTACACCTTC CASSRGTDPNYGYTF
TRBJ2-1 NA TRBV29-1 TRBD2 TGCAGCGTTATACGGGGGGGAGGTGAGCAGTTCTTC CSVIRGGGEQFF
TRBJ2-5 NA TRBV2 NA TGTGCCAGCGCCCCCGGGAGTTCACAGACCCAGTACTTC CASAPGSSQTQYF
TRBJ2-5 NA TRBV28 TRBD1 TGTGCCAGCAGTTTATTAGGGGGCTTAGAGACCCAGTACTTC CASSLLGGLETQYF
TRBJ2-7 NA TRBV9 NA TGTGCCAGCAGCGTAATAGGGGGCGCGGGGGAGCAGTACTTC CASSVIGGAGEQYF
TRBJ2-7 NA TRBV28 TRBD1 TGTGCCAGCAGTTTTAAGTTCGGGGACAGGGGCCCCTACGAGCAGTACTTC CASSFKFGDRGPYEQYF
TRBJ1-1 NA TRBV5-8 NA TGTGCCAGCAGCTTGCAGGGGTGGGAAGCTTTCTTT CASSLQGWEAFF
TRBJ1-1 few TRBV27 NA TGTGCCACCGTAGGACACCTGAACACTGAAGCTTTCTTT CATVGHLNTEAFF
TRBJ2-1 NA TRBV7-9 TRBD1 TGTGCCAGCAGCCGCGGGACAGGGGGCAAAGATGAGCAGTTCTTC CASSRGTGGKDEQFF
TRBJ2-3 NA TRBV9 TRBD2 TGTGCCAGCAGCGTCGGGGCGGGGGGGGCATCAGATACGCAGTATTTT CASSVGAGGASDTQYF
TRBJ1-1 few TRBV5-6 TRBD1 TGTGCCAGCAGCGGAACAGGGGGCGGTGGCACTGAAGCTTTCTTT CASSGTGGGGTEAFF
TRBJ1-5 NA TRBV5-6 NA TGTGCCAGCAGCCCCGGACCCGCGGGTGTTCAGCCCCAGCATTTT CASSPGPAGVQPQHF
TRBJ2-7 NA TRBV4-2 TRBD2 TGTGCCAGCAGCCAAGAGGCGGGAGAAGTCTACGAGCAGTACTTC CASSQEAGEVYEQYF
TRBJ2-1 NA TRBV6-1 NA TGTGCCAGCAGTGGACTAGTGTCCTACAATGAGCAGTTCTTC CASSGLVSYNEQFF
TRBJ2-1 NA TRBV5-4 TRBD2 TGTGCCAGCAGCTGGAGGGGTGGGACTACCCCGCGGGGTGAGCAGTTCTTC CASSWRGGTTPRGEQFF
TRBJ2-2 NA TRBV27 NA TGTGCCAGCAGTTTAATGCCGGGACACCTGAACACCGGGGAGCTGTTTTTT CASSLMPGHLNTGELFF
TRBJ2-7 NA TRBV10-3 TRBD1 TGTGCCATCAGCCTCCGACAGGGAACCTACGAGCAGTACTTC CAISLRQGTYEQYF
TRBJ1-1 NA TRBV27 NA TGTGCCAGCTCGAGACCGGGGGCTGAAGCTTTCTTT CASSRPGAEAFF
TRBJ2-7 NA TRBV5-1 NA TGCGCCAGCCGACCAGGGGAGCAAGCCTACGAGCAGTACTTC CASRPGEQAYEQYF
TRBJ2-7 few TRBV6-1 NA TGTGCCAGCAGGTTGACAAGCGAGGGCGAGCAGTACTTC CASRLTSEGEQYF
TRBJ2-1 few TRBV5-1 TRBD2 TGCGCCAGCAGCTACACCGGGACTAGGGACAATGAGCAGTTCTTC CASSYTGTRDNEQFF
TRBJ2-7 few TRBV6-5 NA TGTGCCAGCAGACGGAGCTACGAGCAGTACTTC CASRRSYEQYF
TRBJ1-1 NA TRBV4-1 NA TGCGCCAGCAGCCAAGGGCGGGCGCCGGACACTGAAGCTTTCTTT CASSQGRAPDTEAFF
TRBJ2-7 few TRBV6-1 TRBD1 TGTGCCAGCAACCGGGACAGGGGTCCCTACGAGCAGTACTTC CASNRDRGPYEQYF
TRBJ2-5 NA TRBV10-1 NA TGCGCCAGCAGTGATAGGGGGAAAGAGACCCAGTACTTC CASSDRGKETQYF
TRBJ1-1 NA TRBV6-6 NA TGTGCCAGCAGTGCCTTCCGGGCAGGGCAGAACACTGAAGCTTTCTTT CASSAFRAGQNTEAFF
TRBJ2-5 NA TRBV9 TRBD1 TGTGCCAGCAGCGTAGGGGCAGGGGGTGTCCAAGAGACCCAGTACTTC CASSVGAGGVQETQYF
TRBJ1-1 NA TRBV4-1 NA TGCGCCAGCAGCCCCCCTCAGGGACTCACTGAAGCTTTCTTT CASSPPQGLTEAFF
TRBJ1-3 once TRBV7-6 NA TGTGCCAGCAGCTTAGGGGTTTCGGGGGCCATATATTTT CASSLGVSGAIYF
TRBJ2-3 few TRBV9 TRBD2 TGTGCCAGCAGCCCGACTAGCTCCACAGATACGCAGTATTTT CASSPTSSTDTQYF
TRBJ1-1 NA TRBV30 NA TGTGCCTGGAAAAGCGCCGAGATGAACACTGAAGCTTTCTTT CAWKSAEMNTEAFF
TRBJ1-1 NA TRBV4-1 NA TGCGCCAGCAGCCAACCAGGGGCTGCTGAAGCTTTCTTT CASSQPGAAEAFF
TRBJ2-2 few TRBV19 TRBD1 TGTGCCAGTAAGGCCAGGGGGCGGGACACCGGGGAGCTGTTTTTT CASKARGRDTGELFF
TRBJ2-5 NA TRBV6-1 TRBD2 TGTGCCAGCAGTGAAGCGGGCTGGTGGTCTAGCGGGGCTAAAGAGACCCAGTACTTC CASSEAGWWSSGAKETQYF
TRBJ1-1 medium-sized TRBV5-1 NA TGCGCCAGCAGCTTGGCCGGCGGGTACACTGAAGCTTTCTTT CASSLAGGYTEAFF
TRBJ2-7 NA TRBV28 NA TGTGCCAGCAGTTTACTAGCTTTGGCCTCCGAGACCTACGAGCAGTACTTC CASSLLALASETYEQYF
TRBJ2-7 NA TRBV6-5 NA TGTGCCAGCAGTTACTCTGGGGGGGGCTCTATCGAGCAGTACTTC CASSYSGGGSIEQYF
TRBJ2-7 few TRBV9 NA TGTGCCAGCAGCGTAGAAGAGACACCAGCCTACGAGCAGTACTTC CASSVEETPAYEQYF
TRBJ2-3 NA TRBV28 NA TGTGCCAGCAGTTGGGGGGACAGAACTAGCACAGATACGCAGTATTTT CASSWGDRTSTDTQYF
TRBJ1-1 NA TRBV19 TRBD1 TGTGCCAGTAGTATGACGCGGGACAGGGACACTGAAGCTTTCTTT CASSMTRDRDTEAFF
TRBJ1-1 NA TRBV18 NA TGTGCCAGCTCACCACCTCATTCGAACACTGAAGCTTTCTTT CASSPPHSNTEAFF
TRBJ2-3 NA TRBV9 NA TGTGCCAGCAGCGTAGGGACTAGCACAGATACGCAGTATTTT CASSVGTSTDTQYF
TRBJ2-1 once TRBV5-1 NA TGCGCCAGCAGCTCGACAAGGACAGACTTATTGAGCTCCTACAATGAGCAGTTCTTC CASSSTRTDLLSSYNEQFF
TRBJ2-1 NA TRBV5-1 NA TGCGCCAGCAGCTTGCAGGGGCTTGGGGGAAACAATGAGCAGTTCTTC CASSLQGLGGNNEQFF
TRBJ2-7 NA TRBV4-2 NA TGTGCCAGCAGCCAAGATCGCTCCACTGTCTACGAGCAGTACTTC CASSQDRSTVYEQYF